Listed here are 14 T cell receptor beta chains from one sample, sequenced in a study of beta chain features in type 1 diabetes. Reverse transcription of all isolated RNA meant that expressed TCRB transcripts were sequenced. Libraries were prepared by immunoSEQ multiplex PCR; TCRdb keeps only in-frame clonotypes and omits some of them. The repertoire holds around 250,000 clones, with 25% to 30% as singletons. The sample comprised central memory CD4+ T cells from blood. These receptors all come from a man aged 30-40 years in good health.

The chain has TRBV5-6 and TRBJ1-5; TRBD1 is a possible D gene (6 bases). The CDR3 spans 18 residues. The V end lost 2 bases, the J end lost 0 bases, and 18 bases lay between the germline ends. Germline assignment: CDR1 SGHDT and CDR2 YYEEEE. CDR3 nucleotides: TGTGCCAGCAGCTTTTCACAGGGTTTGGGCGATAGCAATCAGCCCCAGCATTTT. Protein sequence: CASSFSQGLGDSNQPQHF.

About this clone: The sample holds other DNA sequences that translate to the same CDR3. The J gene is TRBJ1-2, the V gene TRBV15, with no clear D. V was shortened by 0 bases and J by 8 bases, with 7 bases between the two germline ends. CDR1 is LNHNV and CDR2 is YYDKDF in the germline V gene (reference sequence). The CDR3 extends over 12 amino acids. The CDR3 DNA reads TGTGCCACCAGCAGAGATGGGTTAGGCTACACCTTC. The encoded protein is CATSRDGLGYTF.

The V call is TRBV20-1, the J call TRBJ1-1; D perhaps matches TRBD1 (5 bases). This CDR3 has 11 residues. CDR1 DFQATT and CDR2 SNEGSKA come from the germline V gene (reference sequence). CDR3 in DNA: TGCGGTTACAGGTTAGGGACTGAAGCTTTCTTT. Its translation is CGYRLGTEAFF.

This clone was seen only a few times. The chain is built from TRBV29-1 and TRBJ1-1; D call uncertain. The CDR3 is 11 amino acids. The germline CDR1 and CDR2 sequences are SQVTM and ANQGSEA. CDR3: CSAESWGEAFF. CDR3 DNA sequence: TGCAGTGCCGAGAGTTGGGGTGAAGCTTTCTTT.

This clone was detected only a few times. The gene calls are TRBV28 and TRBJ1-5; TRBD1 matches at 8 bases. The CDR3 length is 14 residues. V shed 6 bases and J 7 bases; nucleotides not matched to a gene: 8. Germline assignment: CDR1 MDHEN and CDR2 SYDVKM. CDR3 sequence: CASRSPGGIQPQHF. The CDR3, as DNA: TGTGCCAGCAGAAGCCCAGGGGGCATACAGCCCCAGCATTTT.

J is TRBJ2-1 and V is TRBV5-6; D not certain. Trimming removed 0 bases from V and 7 bases from J, with 20 bases in between. Germline assignment: CDR1 SGHDT and CDR2 YYEEEE. The CDR3 is 17 residues long. The CDR3 here is CASSLAGPSLGLNEQFF. The CDR3 nucleotides read TGTGCCAGCAGCTTGGCCGGCCCCTCCCTAGGGTTGAATGAGCAGTTCTTC. The full variable domain, with the rest looked up from reference TRBV5-6 and TRBJ2-1, is DAGVTQSPTHLIKTRGQQVTLRCSPKSGHDTVSWYQQALGQGPQFIFQYYEEEERQRGNFPDRFSGHQFPNYSSELNVNALLLGDSALYLCASSLAGPSLGLNEQFFGPGTRLTVL.

Comments on this clone: Different DNA sequences within this sample yield the same CDR3. This chain uses TRBV1 with TRBJ2-7; the table's D call, TRBD2, has no DNA check behind it. TRBV1 is marked as a pseudogene. The length of the CDR3 is 15 residues. The CDR3 loop reads CTSSHPSGPPYEQYF. The DNA of the CDR3 is TGCACCAGCAGCCATCCTAGCGGGCCTCCCTACGAGCAGTACTTC.

The V gene is TRBV10-2, the J gene TRBJ1-6; D is undetermined. In germline, CDR1 is WSHSY, CDR2 SAAADI. V was shortened by 0 bases and J by 6 bases, with 12 bases between the two germline ends. The CDR3 contains 16 residues. The CDR3 nucleotides read TGCGCCAGCAGTGAGTCGCCGGGGATGCGTAATTCACCCCTCCACTTT. Its translation is CASSESPGMRNSPLHF.

V usage is TRBV2 and J usage is TRBJ2-2; D is possibly TRBD2 (6 bases). From germline, CDR1 is SNHLY and CDR2 FYNNEI. This CDR3 spans 15 amino acids. The ends were cut back, 2 bases at V and 4 bases at J, with 11 bases in the middle. For the CDR3, the DNA is TGTGCCAGCAGTGAAAGGGACTCTTCCACCGGGGAGCTGTTTTTT. Residues: CASSERDSSTGELFF. The complete variable domain, with remaining parts taken from reference TRBV2 and TRBJ2-2, reads EPEVTQTPSHQVTQMGQEVILRCVPISNHLYFYWYRQILGQKVEFLVSFYNNEISEKSEIFDDQFSVERPDGSNFTLKIRSTKLEDSAMYFCASSERDSSTGELFFGEGSRLTVL.

The rearrangement joins TRBV29-1 to TRBJ1-2; a possible D gene is TRBD1 (6 bases). This CDR3 contains 14 residues. From germline, CDR1 is SQVTM and CDR2 ANQGSEA. V was cut by 7 bases and J by 4 bases, with 19 bases left in between. The CDR3 DNA reads TGCAGCGCCCTTTTAACAGGGCCGGGCTATGGCTACACCTTC. Translation gives CSALLTGPGYGYTF.

This clone has more than one count but fewer than ten. The CDR3 nucleotides are TGTGCCAGCAGCCTCTCTCGGTGGGAGACCCAGTACTTC. Translated: CASSLSRWETQYF. The chain is built from TRBV11-2 and TRBJ2-5; D gene ambiguous. Trimming took 5 bases from V and 5 from J, leaving 12 bases between them. The CDR3 runs to 13 residues. Germline lookup yields CDR1 SGHAT and CDR2 FQNNGV. Based on the CDR3 plus reference TRBV11-2 and TRBJ2-5, the full variable domain is EAGVAQSPRYKIIEKRQSVAFWCNPISGHATLYWYQQILGQGPKLLIQFQNNGVVDDSQLPKDRFSAERLKGVDSTLKIQPAKLEDSAVYLCASSLSRWETQYFGPGTRLLVL.

This clone was picked up many times. The chain has TRBV9 and TRBJ2-5, with D possibly matching TRBD1 (6 bases). This CDR3 has 15 residues. Germline V gene data show CDR1 as SGDLS and CDR2 as YYNGEE. The germline V and J ends were trimmed by 4 bases and 5 bases, with 18 bases remaining between them. CDR3: CASSPPGTKLETQYF. CDR3 nucleotide sequence: TGTGCCAGCAGCCCACCCGGGACAAAACTGGAGACCCAGTACTTC.

This chain links TRBV21-1 with TRBJ2-1; no DNA check was done on the table's D call, TRBD2. TRBV21-1 is a recognized pseudogene. CDR3 length: 15 residues. CDR3 region: CASSKGAGSYNEQFF. DNA for the CDR3: TGTGCCAGCAGCAAAGGGGCGGGAAGCTACAATGAGCAGTTCTTC.

This clone occurred a few times. J is TRBJ1-3 and V is TRBV2, with D unclear. Germline CDR1 and CDR2: SNHLY and FYNNEI. The CDR3 loop spans 12 amino acids. The germline V and J ends were trimmed by 9 bases and 4 bases, with 10 bases remaining between them. CDR3 coding DNA: TGTGCCAGTAACGACCGGGGAAACACCATATATTTT. Protein product: CASNDRGNTIYF.